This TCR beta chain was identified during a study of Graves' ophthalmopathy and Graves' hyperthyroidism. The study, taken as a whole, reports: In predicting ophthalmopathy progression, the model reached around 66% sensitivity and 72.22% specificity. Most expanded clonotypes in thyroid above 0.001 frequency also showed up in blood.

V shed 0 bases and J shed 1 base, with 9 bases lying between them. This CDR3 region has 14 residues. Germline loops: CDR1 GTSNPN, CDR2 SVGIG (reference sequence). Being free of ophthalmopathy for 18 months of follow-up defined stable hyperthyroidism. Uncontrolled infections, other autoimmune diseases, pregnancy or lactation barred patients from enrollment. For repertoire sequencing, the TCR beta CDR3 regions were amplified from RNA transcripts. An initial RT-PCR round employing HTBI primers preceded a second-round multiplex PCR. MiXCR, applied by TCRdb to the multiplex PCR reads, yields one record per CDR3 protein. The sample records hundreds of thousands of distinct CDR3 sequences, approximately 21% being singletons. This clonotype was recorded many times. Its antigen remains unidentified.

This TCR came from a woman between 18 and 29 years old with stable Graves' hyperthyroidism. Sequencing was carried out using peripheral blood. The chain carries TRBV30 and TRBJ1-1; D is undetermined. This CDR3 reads CAWSVGLRNTEAFF. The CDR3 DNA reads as TGTGCCTGGAGTGTAGGACTCCGGAACACTGAAGCTTTCTTT. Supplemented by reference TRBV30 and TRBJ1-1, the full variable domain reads SQTIHQWPATLVQPVGSPLSLECTVEGTSNPNLYWYRQAAGRGLQLLFYSVGIGQISSEVPQNLSASRPQDRQFILSSKKLLLSDSGFYLCAWSVGLRNTEAFFGQGTRLTVV.